The 31 T cell receptor beta chains given below trace back to one sample, sequenced in a study of blood T cell repertoires in COVID-19 (TCRdb year 2020). The library was prepared using the immunoSEQ multiplex PCR assay. TCRdb obtained this table from immuneACCESS and retained in-frame rearrangements with V and J assigned. These tables miss some clones; where compared with another copy, unresolved V genes account for less than half of the shortfall, and the remainder is unexplained. The sample records some 44,000 clones, about 90% of which are singletons. The ten most abundant clones make up 12% of the sample. Material for sequencing was peripheral blood. Receptors originate from a human donor in a cohort sampled during active COVID-19.

V is TRBV5-1 and J is TRBJ2-2, with 11 bases identical to TRBD2. The length of the CDR3 is 16 residues. J gave up 4 bases and V 0 bases, and 2 bases lay outside the gene matches. Germline CDR1 is SGHRS and CDR2 is YFSETQ. This CDR3 reads CASSLGLAGLTGELFF. In DNA, the CDR3 is TGCGCCAGCAGCTTGGGACTAGCGGGACTCACCGGGGAGCTGTTTTTT.

The chain couples TRBV2 to TRBJ1-2, with 9 bases lining up with TRBD1. Trimming at V came to 9 bases and at J to 8 bases, leaving 7 bases not matched to a gene. This CDR3 comprises 12 residues. The V gene's germline CDR1 is SNHLY and CDR2 FYNNEI. Here the CDR3 DNA reads TGTGCCAGGAAGACAGGGGGGCAGGGCTACACCTTC. Protein product: CARKTGGQGYTF.

This clone was seen just once. This chain connects TRBV19 to TRBJ1-5; 7 bases line up with TRBD1. The junction had 4 bases not matched to a gene; V was cut back by 8 bases and J by 3 bases. Germline V lookup: CDR1 LNHDA, CDR2 SQIVND (reference sequence). The CDR3 totals 13 residues. The CDR3 nucleotides read TGTGCCAGTTCCGGACAGGTCAATCAGCCCCAGCATTTT. Translation gives CASSGQVNQPQHF. Full variable domain (rest looked up from reference TRBV19 and TRBJ1-5): DGGITQSPKYLFRKEGQNVTLSCEQNLNHDAMYWYRQDPGQGLRLIYYSQIVNDFQKGDIAEGYSVSREKKESFPLTVTSAQKNPTAFYLCASSGQVNQPQHFGDGTRLSIL.

The chain couples TRBV9 to TRBJ2-5, with 10 bases fitting TRBD2. J lost 0 bases, V lost 2 bases, and 4 bases had no gene match. Germline CDR1 reads SGDLS; CDR2 reads YYNGEE. The CDR3 has 16 amino acids. DNA of the CDR3: TGTGCCAGCAGCGTCAGCGGGGGGGCGTACCAAGAGACCCAGTACTTC. It encodes CASSVSGGAYQETQYF.

The chain carries TRBV7-2 and TRBJ2-7; TRBD2 is a possible D gene (5 bases). Germline CDR1 is SGHTA and CDR2 is FQGNSA. The CDR3 covers 16 residues. V was clipped by 1 base and J by 7 bases, with 20 bases between them. CDR3 in amino acids: CASSLGAPGFKTEQYF. CDR3 coding DNA: TGTGCCAGCAGCTTAGGGGCACCGGGATTCAAGACTGAGCAGTACTTC.

The V call is TRBV18, the J call TRBJ2-3, with 8 bases fitting TRBD2. Per germline, CDR1 KGHSH and CDR2 LQKENI. The CDR3 extends over 19 amino acids. V shed 8 bases, J shed 5 bases, and the junction held 24 bases outside the gene matches. DNA for the CDR3: TGTGCCAGCCCCACCGGGACTAGTAGCCCCTTCCGCGAAGAAGATACGCAGTATTTT. Translating it yields CASPTGTSSPFREEDTQYF.

This clone was counted between two and nine times. The chain has TRBV7-8 and TRBJ1-1; possible D gene TRBD1, 6 bases. Germline V gives CDR1 SGHVS, CDR2 FQNEAQ. V lost 5 bases, J lost 2 bases, and 15 bases lay in between. CDR3 length: 15 amino acids. DNA of the CDR3: TGTGCCAGCAGCGGCAACAGGGTTCGAAACACTGAAGCTTTCTTT. Protein sequence: CASSGNRVRNTEAFF.

This sequence joins TRBV28 and TRBJ2-2; 10 positions agree with TRBD2. The length of the CDR3 is 16 residues. Germline CDR1 reads MDHEN; CDR2 reads SYDVKM. The ends lost 2 bases at V and 10 bases at J; junction bases unmatched: 10. CDR3 in amino acids: CASSLRLAGALMELFF. The DNA of the CDR3 is TGTGCCAGCAGTTTAAGGCTAGCGGGAGCTCTAATGGAGCTGTTTTTT. Drawing the rest from reference TRBV28 and TRBJ2-2, the complete variable domain is DVKVTQSSRYLVKRTGEKVFLECVQDMDHENMFWYRQDPGLGLRLIYFSYDVKMKEKGDIPEGYSVSREKKERFSLILESASTNQTSMYLCASSLRLAGALMELFFGEGSRLTVL.

The chain couples TRBV28 to TRBJ2-5, with 10 bases that match TRBD1. Germline loops: CDR1 MDHEN, CDR2 SYDVKM. V lost 4 bases and J lost 4; bases outside the gene matches: 6. The CDR3 contains 15 residues. CDR3 loop: CASSSGQGLRETQYF. CDR3 nucleotides: TGTGCCAGCAGTTCGGGACAGGGGTTGAGAGAGACCCAGTACTTC.

The sample holds one count of this clone. The chain couples TRBV9 to TRBJ2-7; a possible D gene is TRBD1 (7 bases). V was shortened by 0 bases and J by 2 bases, with 12 bases between the two germline ends. The length of the CDR3 is 15 residues. CDR1 and CDR2 (germline): SGDLS, YYNGEE. As DNA, the CDR3 is TGTGCCAGCAGCGTAGGCGGGACAGTAACCTACGAGCAGTACTTC. This codes for CASSVGGTVTYEQYF.

The chain combines TRBV2 with TRBJ2-1; 10 bases map to TRBD2. From germline, CDR1 is SNHLY and CDR2 FYNNEI. Losses at the gene ends were 5 bases for V and 4 bases for J; bases not matched to a gene: 8. This CDR3 has 16 amino acids. The CDR3 loop reads CASSLSGRASYNEQFF. CDR3 in DNA: TGTGCCAGCAGTCTCAGCGGGAGGGCCTCTTACAATGAGCAGTTCTTC.

The chain carries TRBV7-2 and TRBJ1-4, with TRBD1 as a possible D gene (5 bases). The CDR3 has 16 residues. Germline V gene data show CDR1 as SGHTA and CDR2 as FQGNSA. V lost 2 bases, J lost 7 bases, and 17 bases lay in between. CDR3 amino acids: CASSLSGGRGREKLFF. DNA of the CDR3: TGTGCCAGCAGCTTATCTGGGGGGAGGGGACGTGAAAAACTGTTTTTT.

V gene TRBV19 combines with J gene TRBJ2-1; 11 bases are a match to TRBD2. This CDR3 contains 14 residues. Per germline, CDR1 LNHDA and CDR2 SQIVND (reference sequence). The V and J ends lost 10 bases and 3 bases, in that order; junction bases with no gene match: 5. CDR3 nucleotides: TGTGCCACAACTAGCGGGAGAGACTACAATGAGCAGTTCTTC. This sequence encodes CATTSGRDYNEQFF.

The chain uses TRBV13 and TRBJ2-5; weak D call: TRBD2 (6 bases). Germline CDR1 is PRHDT and CDR2 is FYEKMQ (reference sequence). The CDR3 has 14 residues. Deletions cut 4 bases from V and 1 base from J, with 10 bases between. CDR3: CASSWWEVQETQYF. The CDR3, as DNA: TGTGCCAGCAGCTGGTGGGAGGTCCAAGAGACCCAGTACTTC.

V is TRBV6-6 and J is TRBJ1-3, with D uncertain. The CDR3 is 12 residues long. Germline V gene data show CDR1 as MNHNY and CDR2 as SVGAGI (reference sequence). With 1 base removed from V and 8 bases from J, the gap between germline ends came to 6 bases. The CDR3 DNA is TGTGCCAGCAGTTACTTCTTTGACACCATATATTTT. Translated: CASSYFFDTIYF.

The chain combines TRBV29-1 with TRBJ2-5, with 7 bases that match TRBD1. V lost 7 bases, J lost 4 bases, and 15 bases stayed unmatched. Germline lookup yields CDR1 SQVTM and CDR2 ANQGSEA. This CDR3 region has 15 residues. CDR3 loop: CSGRMGQLKGETQYF. For the CDR3, the DNA is TGCAGCGGAAGAATGGGACAGCTTAAGGGAGAGACCCAGTACTTC.

The V and J genes are TRBV18 and TRBJ2-3, with TRBD2 identical over 15 bases. V trimming: 3 bases; J trimming: 5 bases; junction bases outside the gene matches: 6. This CDR3 comprises 17 residues. Looked up from germline, CDR1 is KGHSH and CDR2 is LQKENI. The CDR3 sequence is CASSPAGTSGGQDTQYF. In DNA, the CDR3 is TGTGCCAGCTCACCTGCCGGGACTAGCGGGGGGCAAGATACGCAGTATTTT.

The chain combines TRBV6-2 or TRBV6-3 with TRBJ2-3; TRBD1 agrees at 9 bases. The germline CDR1 and CDR2 sequences are MNHEY and SVGEGT. Trimming at V came to 5 bases and at J to 1 base, leaving 13 bases not matched to a gene. The CDR3 contains 18 residues. Written as DNA, the CDR3 is TGTGCCAGCAGTCCGGACAGGGGCCCCAGGACTGGCACAGATACGCAGTATTTT. As protein: CASSPDRGPRTGTDTQYF.

The DNA of the CDR3 is TGTGCCAGCAGCCCGGACACATACAATGAGCAGTTCTTC. It is translated as CASSPDTYNEQFF. The chain carries TRBV5-6 and TRBJ2-1, with a tentative D call TRBD1 (5 bases). CDR3 size: 13 residues. The V end was cut by 4 bases, the J end by 4 bases, with 9 bases between. CDR1 is SGHDT, CDR2 YYEEEE, per germline.

This clone was counted a single time. This sequence joins TRBV5-1 and TRBJ2-7; a weak D match, TRBD2 (6 bases). The CDR3 is 14 residues long. The germline gives CDR1 SGHRS, CDR2 YFSETQ. The germline V and J ends were trimmed by 1 base and 2 bases, with 10 bases remaining between them. For the CDR3, the DNA is TGCGCCAGCAGCTTGTCGGGGGAAACCTACGAGCAGTACTTC. Translating it yields CASSLSGETYEQYF.

This clone was seen just once. The genes are TRBV19 and TRBJ1-2; TRBD1 might be the D (6 bases). This CDR3 contains 17 residues. The V gene's germline CDR1 is LNHDA and CDR2 SQIVND (reference sequence). V shed 3 bases and J shed 2 bases, with 19 bases lying between them. The CDR3 region has the DNA TGTGCCAGTAGTATGAGGGACACCCCCTTGTTCAACTATGGCTACACCTTC. This gives the protein CASSMRDTPLFNYGYTF. Full variable domain (outside the CDR3, taken from reference TRBV19 and TRBJ1-2): DGGITQSPKYLFRKEGQNVTLSCEQNLNHDAMYWYRQDPGQGLRLIYYSQIVNDFQKGDIAEGYSVSREKKESFPLTVTSAQKNPTAFYLCASSMRDTPLFNYGYTFGSGTRLTVV.

This clone was seen a handful of times. The CDR3 sequence is CASSQGQRGGKTDTQYF. CDR3 coding DNA: TGTGCCAGCAGCCAAGGTCAGCGGGGGGGCAAAACAGATACGCAGTATTTT. The chain links TRBV3-1 (or the pseudogene TRBV3-2) to TRBJ2-3; 10 nucleotides agree with TRBD2. CDR1 is LGHDT and CDR2 is YNNKEL in the germline V gene (reference sequence). V lost 1 base to trimming and J lost 3 bases; unmatched junction nucleotides: 7. The CDR3 runs 17 residues.

V and J are TRBV5-8 and TRBJ2-3, with TRBD1 as a possible D gene (5 bases). The CDR3 has 15 amino acids. Germline V CDR1 and CDR2: SGHTS, YDEGEE. With 7 bases removed from V and 9 bases from J, the gap between germline ends came to 24 bases. The CDR3 protein is CASRRGTQGLDTQYF. DNA of the CDR3: TGTGCCAGCCGCCGAGGCACCCAGGGTTTGGACACGCAGTATTTT.

The V call is TRBV19, the J call TRBJ2-6; D is perhaps TRBD2 (7 bases). Between the trimmed V and J ends, which lost 7 bases and 2 bases, there was a span of 18 bases. The length of the CDR3 is 17 residues. Germline V lookup: CDR1 LNHDA, CDR2 SQIVND (reference sequence). For the CDR3, the DNA is TGTGCCAGTACCCCAAGTTGGGGGGGCACTGGGGCCAACGTCCTGACTTTC. Translating it yields CASTPSWGGTGANVLTF.

This clone has more than one count but fewer than ten. The chain recombines TRBV2 with TRBJ1-5, with TRBD1 matching 9 bases. Looked up from germline, CDR1 is SNHLY and CDR2 is FYNNEI. V was clipped by 7 bases and J by 9 bases; unmatched bases: 10. The CDR3 runs 14 residues. The CDR3 region is CASTGTGLAGPQHF. In DNA form, the CDR3 reads TGTGCCAGCACTGGGACAGGGTTGGCGGGGCCCCAGCATTTT.

This clone was seen more than once but under ten times. The V call is TRBV5-1, the J call TRBJ2-2; 7 nucleotides match TRBD1. Trimming at V came to 3 bases and at J to 6 bases, leaving 8 bases not matched to a gene. Per the germline V gene, CDR1 is SGHRS and CDR2 is YFSETQ. This CDR3 spans 15 amino acids. CDR3 DNA: TGCGCCAGCAGCTCCGGACAGGCGGGCGCCGGGGAGCTGTTTTTT. This encodes CASSSGQAGAGELFF.

V usage is TRBV29-1 and J usage is TRBJ1-1, with D perhaps TRBD1 (5 bases). This CDR3 contains 14 residues. Per germline, CDR1 SQVTM and CDR2 ANQGSEA. The V end lost 7 bases, the J end lost 4 bases, and 19 bases lay between the germline ends. As DNA, the CDR3 is TGCAGCGCAACACAGACACGGGGGGGCACTGAAGCTTTCTTT. Amino acids: CSATQTRGGTEAFF.

V gene TRBV5-1 combines with J gene TRBJ1-2; D remains ambiguous. With 0 bases removed from V and 0 bases from J, the gap between germline ends came to 6 bases. The CDR3 sequence is 14 residues long. Germline CDR1 and CDR2: SGHRS and YFSETQ. CDR3 in DNA: TGCGCCAGCAGCTTGGCCGGGACTAACTATGGCTACACCTTC. Encoded protein: CASSLAGTNYGYTF.

The chain combines TRBV19 with TRBJ2-4; weak D call: TRBD1 (6 bases). The germline V gene encodes CDR1 LNHDA and CDR2 SQIVND (reference sequence). This CDR3 has 13 amino acids. The ends were cut back, 6 bases at V and 2 bases at J, with 8 bases in the middle. CDR3 protein: CASRDRPKNIQYF. The CDR3 coding sequence is TGTGCCAGTAGGGACAGACCCAAAAACATTCAGTACTTC.

The CDR3 loop reads CASSLEGAEQYF. DNA of the CDR3: TGTGCCAGCAGCTTGGAGGGGGCTGAGCAGTACTTC. The chain recombines TRBV5-6 with TRBJ2-7, with TRBD1 matching over 7 bases. The length of the CDR3 is 12 residues. Trimming removed 0 bases from V and 7 bases from J; junction bases left unmatched: 1. Per the germline V gene, CDR1 is SGHDT and CDR2 is YYEEEE. Supplemented by reference TRBV5-6 and TRBJ2-7, the full variable domain reads DAGVTQSPTHLIKTRGQQVTLRCSPKSGHDTVSWYQQALGQGPQFIFQYYEEEERQRGNFPDRFSGHQFPNYSSELNVNALLLGDSALYLCASSLEGAEQYFGPGTRLTVT.

V gene TRBV18 combines with J gene TRBJ2-1; 11 bases match TRBD2. In germline, CDR1 is KGHSH, CDR2 LQKENI. The CDR3 loop spans 17 amino acids. Unmatched junction bases numbered 10, after V lost 1 base and J lost 8 bases. CDR3 nucleotides: TGTGCCAGCTCACCACGCAGTCTAGCGGGAGGAAACTATGAGCAGTTCTTC. Residues: CASSPRSLAGGNYEQFF. The complete variable domain, with remaining parts taken from reference TRBV18 and TRBJ2-1, reads NAGVMQNPRHLVRRRGQEARLRCSPMKGHSHVYWYRQLPEEGLKFMVYLQKENIIDESGMPKERFSAEFPKEGPSILRIQQVVRGDSAAYFCASSPRSLAGGNYEQFFGPGTRLTVL.